What follows are 7 T cell receptor beta chains derived from one specimen sequenced in a study of identical twins listed by TCRdb under 2016. Libraries were constructed by 5' RACE. Instrument used: Illumina HiSeq 2000. TCRdb ran its own pipeline on the public reads, namely fastp trimming at Q25 and MiXCR clone calling, and kept in-frame beta chains. Merged by CDR3 protein, the rows form single entries marked with the most common genes and DNA. The sample table holds 400,000 to 550,000 distinct CDR3 sequences, of which approximately 15% were seen once. The ten largest make up approximately 0.98% of the sample. The same sample was also studied in work on yellow fever vaccine responses in identical twins.

The material sequenced was CD4+ T cells sorted from blood. These receptor sequences come from a woman aged 18 to 35 in good health.

This clonotype was picked up many times. The J gene is TRBJ2-5, the V gene TRBV20-1; 9 bases agree with TRBD2. With V trimmed by 5 bases and J by 5 bases, 6 bases remained unmatched. The germline CDR1 and CDR2 sequences are DFQATT and SNEGSKA (reference sequence). This CDR3 contains 13 residues. Written as DNA, the CDR3 is TGCAGTGCTGGGGTAGCGGGAGCGGAGACCCAGTACTTC. As protein: CSAGVAGAETQYF.

This chain uses TRBV10-3 with TRBJ2-1, with D possibly being TRBD1 or TRBD2 (6 bases each). The CDR3 runs to 13 residues. Per the germline V gene, CDR1 is ENHRY and CDR2 is SYGVKD. V lost 4 bases, J lost 8 bases, and 12 bases lay in between. The CDR3 nucleotides read TGTGCCATCAGTGGATTGGGGGGCGATGAGCAGTTCTTC. Amino acid sequence: CAISGLGGDEQFF.

This clonotype has more than one count but fewer than ten. This chain uses TRBV12-5 with TRBJ2-7, with 7 bases lining up with TRBD1. CDR3 size: 14 residues. Germline lookup yields CDR1 LGHNT and CDR2 FRNRAP. V lost 7 bases, J lost 5 bases, and 11 bases stayed unmatched. The CDR3 region is CASARTGPFDEQYF. In DNA, the CDR3 is TGTGCTAGTGCCCGGACAGGCCCCTTCGACGAGCAGTACTTC.

As DNA, the CDR3 is TGCAGCGTCAAGACCGACAGGGGCCTATACAATGAGCAGTTCTTC. Its protein is CSVKTDRGLYNEQFF. This chain uses TRBV29-1 with TRBJ2-1; 8 positions agree with TRBD1. This CDR3 comprises 15 residues. V dropped 6 bases and J dropped 4; count of bases not matched to a gene: 11. The V gene's germline CDR1 is SQVTM and CDR2 ANQGSEA.

This clonotype was counted only a few times. The chain recombines TRBV6-1 with TRBJ1-6; D may be TRBD1 (6 bases). The CDR3 length is 14 residues. Trimming removed 7 bases from V and 5 bases from J, with 12 bases in between. Germline V lookup: CDR1 MNHNS, CDR2 SASEGT. CDR3 nucleotides: TGTGCCAGCAAGGGGGAGGTGGATAATTCACCCCTCCACTTT. As protein: CASKGEVDNSPLHF.

V and J are TRBV6-5 and TRBJ2-7; TRBD2 might be the D (5 bases). From germline, CDR1 is MNHEY and CDR2 SVGAGI. V lost 0 bases, J lost 3 bases, and 18 bases lay in between. The CDR3 extends over 17 amino acids. CDR3 DNA sequence: TGTGCCAGCAGTTACTCGTCTGGCGGGCGCTTGGACTACGAGCAGTACTTC. Protein product: CASSYSSGGRLDYEQYF.

J is TRBJ2-1 and V is TRBV28; TRBD2 matches 12 bases. Germline assignment: CDR1 MDHEN and CDR2 SYDVKM. This CDR3 region has 15 residues. The V segment lost 5 bases and the J segment 9 bases; nucleotides outside the gene matches: 8. The CDR3 loop reads CASSPQTSGSLEQFF. DNA for the CDR3: TGTGCCAGCAGTCCTCAGACTAGCGGGAGTCTTGAGCAGTTCTTC.